These 21 T cell receptor beta chains were sequenced from one sample in a study of blood T cell repertoires in COVID-19 (dated by TCRdb to about 2020). Library preparation employed the immunoSEQ multiplex PCR assay. TCRdb's version of the immuneACCESS table is confined to in-frame rearrangements and falls short of the full clone set. An unresolved V gene accounts for under half of the shortfall where checked; the remainder is of unknown origin. The sample yields 110,000 or so clones; 85% to 90% were counted once. The ten largest clones represent 1% to 1.4% of the sample. Sequencing used peripheral blood. These receptors were obtained from a human donor in a cohort sampled during active COVID-19.

The CDR3 loop is CASSLGQGSSYEQYF. DNA for the CDR3: TGTGCCAGCAGCTTAGGACAGGGGAGCTCCTACGAGCAGTACTTC. The rearrangement joins TRBV7-9 to TRBJ2-7; 8 bases are shared with TRBD1. Germline V gene data show CDR1 as SEHNR and CDR2 as FQNEAQ (reference sequence). The CDR3 sequence is 15 residues long. V shed 1 base, J shed 0 bases, and the junction held 2 bases outside the gene matches.

This clone was counted between two and nine times. The chain joins TRBV6-5 to TRBJ2-4; TRBD2 agrees at 7 bases. From germline, CDR1 is MNHEY and CDR2 SVGAGI. Losses at the gene ends were 0 bases for V and 6 bases for J; bases not matched to a gene: 8. The CDR3 consists of 16 residues. The CDR3 loop is CASSYSLRGGVNIQYF. The CDR3 DNA follows: TGTGCCAGCAGTTACTCATTAAGGGGAGGGGTAAACATTCAGTACTTC.

The chain uses TRBV6-1 and TRBJ2-3, with D perhaps matching TRBD2 (6 bases). The V end lost 2 bases, the J end lost 2 bases, and 11 bases lay between the germline ends. This CDR3 spans 15 amino acids. Germline V gene lookup returns CDR1 MNHNS and CDR2 SASEGT. CDR3 in amino acids: CASSEMRTNTDTQYF. The CDR3 DNA reads as TGTGCCAGCAGTGAAATGAGGACTAACACAGATACGCAGTATTTT.

The chain is built from TRBV12-3 or TRBV12-4 and TRBJ2-7; D call uncertain. The CDR3 sequence is 12 residues long. The V end was cut by 4 bases, the J end by 0 bases, with 4 bases between. The CDR3 bases are TGTGCCAGCAGTTCCCTCTCCTACGAGCAGTACTTC. Amino acids: CASSSLSYEQYF.

The chain carries TRBV4-3 and TRBJ2-5; TRBD2 matches at 8 bases. The CDR3 has 15 amino acids. Germline CDR1 LGHNA, CDR2 YSLEER. Germline trimming cut 4 bases from V and 2 bases from J; bases unmatched to any gene: 6. DNA for the CDR3: TGCGCCAGCAGCCCCAGCGGGAGCTTACAAGAGACCCAGTACTTC. This gives the protein CASSPSGSLQETQYF.

The chain is built from TRBV19 and TRBJ1-1; 8 nucleotides agree with TRBD1. The V gene's germline CDR1 is LNHDA and CDR2 SQIVND (reference sequence). Germline trimming cut 3 bases from V and 3 bases from J; bases unmatched to any gene: 9. The CDR3 length is 16 residues. CDR3 coding DNA: TGTGCCAGTAGTATGCGGGACAGGAAGTGGGACACTGAAGCTTTCTTT. Amino acids: CASSMRDRKWDTEAFF.

This chain links TRBV24-1 with TRBJ2-2; a weak D match, TRBD2 (6 bases). V lost 4 bases and J 5 bases, leaving 16 bases between the germline ends. This CDR3 region has 16 residues. Germline V gives CDR1 KGHDR, CDR2 SFDVKD. The CDR3 here is CATSERLAVKTGELFF. CDR3 DNA sequence: TGTGCCACCAGTGAGAGGTTAGCGGTAAAAACCGGGGAGCTGTTTTTT.

The chain joins TRBV18 to TRBJ2-7; 7 nucleotides agree with TRBD1. With V trimmed by 3 bases and J by 0 bases, 8 bases remained unmatched. Germline V lookup: CDR1 KGHSH, CDR2 LQKENI. This CDR3 contains 16 residues. The CDR3 DNA reads TGTGCCAGCTCACCCACCCCGGGACAGACCTCCTACGAGCAGTACTTC. Amino acids: CASSPTPGQTSYEQYF.

The chain is built from TRBV19 and TRBJ1-3; no reliable D call. The CDR3 has 14 amino acids. V was trimmed by 6 bases and J by 5 bases, leaving 14 bases between them. The germline V gene has CDR1 LNHDA and CDR2 SQIVND (reference sequence). CDR3 sequence (DNA): TGTGCCAGTAGACCACCAGCACAGCGAAACACCATATATTTT. This encodes CASRPPAQRNTIYF.

This chain joins TRBV19 and TRBJ1-2; 10 bases map to TRBD1. The CDR3 extends over 16 amino acids. Germline V lookup: CDR1 LNHDA, CDR2 SQIVND (reference sequence). With 2 bases clipped from V and 6 bases from J, the junction kept 9 bases outside the gene matches. The CDR3 nucleotides are TGTGCCAGTAGTATACTCGTGACAGGGGGCGCAAATGGCTACACCTTC. Residues: CASSILVTGGANGYTF.

The chain uses TRBV6-5 and TRBJ1-1; a weak D match, TRBD1 (6 bases). CDR3 length: 15 residues. Germline CDR1 MNHEY, CDR2 SVGAGI. Trimming removed 4 bases at V and 1 base at J, with 13 bases between. Written as DNA, the CDR3 is TGTGCCAGCAGTTTTTACAGGGCCACGAACACTGAAGCTTTCTTT. Encoded protein: CASSFYRATNTEAFF.

The chain joins TRBV5-1 to TRBJ2-1; D gene ambiguous. The V end was cut by 0 bases, the J end by 8 bases, with 12 bases between. The CDR3 extends over 14 amino acids. Germline lookup yields CDR1 SGHRS and CDR2 YFSETQ. The CDR3 coding sequence is TGCGCCAGCAGCTTGGGCTGGCAGTACGATGAGCAGTTCTTC. Translation gives CASSLGWQYDEQFF.

The chain recombines TRBV4-1 with TRBJ2-5; tentative D call: TRBD2 (6 bases). The length of the CDR3 is 15 residues. Germline V gene data show CDR1 as MGHRA and CDR2 as YSYEKL. V was cut by 4 bases and J by 4 bases, with 16 bases left in between. DNA for the CDR3: TGCGCCAGCAGCCCCAGGGAGGCTGGAATAGAGACCCAGTACTTC. As protein: CASSPREAGIETQYF.

This clone was counted only a few times. The chain carries TRBV5-6 and TRBJ2-7, with 9 bases that match TRBD1. The length of the CDR3 is 14 residues. J gave up 3 bases and V 5 bases, and 6 bases lay outside the gene matches. The V gene's germline CDR1 is SGHDT and CDR2 YYEEEE. In DNA, the CDR3 is TGTGCCAGCAGTCACAACAGGGGGCTCTACGAGCAGTACTTC. Protein sequence: CASSHNRGLYEQYF.

The CDR3 bases are TGTGCCAGCAGCTTACCACAGCACAATGAGCAGTTCTTC. Translated, it gives CASSLPQHNEQFF. The chain recombines TRBV5-4 with TRBJ2-1; D is uncertain. There are 13 residues in the CDR3. Germline V gene lookup returns CDR1 SGHNT and CDR2 YYREEE (reference sequence). Trimming took off 2 bases at V and 5 bases at J, with 8 bases between the two ends. The complete variable domain, with remaining parts taken from reference TRBV5-4 and TRBJ2-1, reads ETGVTQSPTHLIKTRGQQVTLRCSSQSGHNTVSWYQQALGQGPQFIFQYYREEENGRGNFPPRFSGLQFPNYSSELNVNALELDDSALYLCASSLPQHNEQFFGPGTRLTVL.

This clone has only one observation. The chain employs TRBV27 and TRBJ1-6, with unresolved D. V was pared by 7 bases and J by 9 bases, with 22 bases between. CDR1 and CDR2 (germline): MNHEY, SMNVEV (reference sequence). This CDR3 has 16 residues. The CDR3 loop reads CASMNTMPAAGSPLHF. The CDR3 DNA reads as TGTGCCAGCATGAACACAATGCCGGCCGCGGGTTCACCCCTCCACTTT.

This chain connects TRBV18 to TRBJ2-7, with no clear D. Germline V gives CDR1 KGHSH, CDR2 LQKENI. The CDR3 spans 15 residues. The V and J ends lost 3 bases and 0 bases respectively, with 12 bases between them. The CDR3 sequence is CASSPSQFSSYEQYF. The DNA for the CDR3 is TGTGCCAGCTCACCGTCGCAGTTCTCCTCCTACGAGCAGTACTTC.

The chain couples TRBV11-3 to TRBJ2-7; the D gene is possibly TRBD2 (6 bases). Trimming removed 6 bases from V and 2 bases from J, with 14 bases in between. This CDR3 contains 14 residues. CDR1 and CDR2 from the germline V gene are SGHNT and YENEEA. For the CDR3, the DNA is TGTGCCAGCAGTCCACCGGGACTTCCCTACGAGCAGTACTTC. Translated, it gives CASSPPGLPYEQYF.

The genes are TRBV6-6 and TRBJ2-1; 10 bases fit TRBD2. Losses at the gene ends were 0 bases for V and 6 bases for J; bases not matched to a gene: 5. The CDR3 has 16 amino acids. In germline, CDR1 is MNHNY, CDR2 SVGAGI (reference sequence). As DNA, the CDR3 is TGTGCCAGCAGTTACTCAGGAGCGGGAGGGCGCAATGAGCAGTTCTTC. Translation: CASSYSGAGGRNEQFF.

The J gene is TRBJ1-1, the V gene TRBV5-4; a possible D gene is TRBD1 (5 bases). Trimming left V 3 bases short and J 4 bases short, with 10 bases between. Germline V gives CDR1 SGHNT, CDR2 YYREEE (reference sequence). The CDR3 loop spans 13 amino acids. The CDR3 loop reads CASSWGRGTEAFF. CDR3 nucleotide sequence: TGTGCCAGCAGCTGGGGTAGGGGCACTGAAGCTTTCTTT. The full variable domain, completed using reference TRBV5-4 and TRBJ1-1, is ETGVTQSPTHLIKTRGQQVTLRCSSQSGHNTVSWYQQALGQGPQFIFQYYREEENGRGNFPPRFSGLQFPNYSSELNVNALELDDSALYLCASSWGRGTEAFFGQGTRLTVV.

V gene TRBV5-1 combines with J gene TRBJ2-1, with 8 nucleotides matching TRBD1. V was pared by 4 bases and J by 5 bases, with 8 bases of the junction left unmatched. The CDR3 has 15 residues. Germline V gene sequence: CDR1 SGHRS, CDR2 YFSETQ. The CDR3 region has the DNA TGCGCCAGCAGCCCAGACAGGGGTCGCGACAATGAGCAGTTCTTC. As protein: CASSPDRGRDNEQFF.